Sequencing of this T cell receptor beta chain was carried out in a study of CD8 T cells in ankylosing spondylitis. Germline V CDR1 and CDR2: LGHNA, YSLEER. This CDR3 comprises 13 residues. Trimming took 0 bases from V and 11 from J, leaving 13 bases between them. Study-wide points: Ankylosing spondylitis blood appeared to be characterized by a TCR beta motif of 8 or 9 highly homologous variants. Several of the motif variants were reported before in synovial fluid and blood from reactive arthritis. Reportedly, matched ankylosing spondylitis synovial fluid was significantly enriched for disease-linked clones.

A quantitative 5'-RACE method, one with molecular barcodes, was used to make TCR beta libraries. TCRdb independently ran MiXCR on the 5' RACE reads; one entry per CDR3 protein. Of hundreds of thousands of distinct CDR3 sequences in the sample, 8.2% were seen once. This clonotype came up many times. The antigen is not known. This receptor was obtained from a female donor with ankylosing spondylitis or in good health (not recorded which). The material sequenced was blood, either unsorted or a sorted T cell fraction (not recorded which). The chain joins TRBV4-3 to TRBJ1-1; D remains unclear. CDR3 protein: CASSQDPLESAFF. The CDR3, as DNA: TGCGCCAGCAGCCAAGACCCACTCGAGTCGGCTTTCTTT.